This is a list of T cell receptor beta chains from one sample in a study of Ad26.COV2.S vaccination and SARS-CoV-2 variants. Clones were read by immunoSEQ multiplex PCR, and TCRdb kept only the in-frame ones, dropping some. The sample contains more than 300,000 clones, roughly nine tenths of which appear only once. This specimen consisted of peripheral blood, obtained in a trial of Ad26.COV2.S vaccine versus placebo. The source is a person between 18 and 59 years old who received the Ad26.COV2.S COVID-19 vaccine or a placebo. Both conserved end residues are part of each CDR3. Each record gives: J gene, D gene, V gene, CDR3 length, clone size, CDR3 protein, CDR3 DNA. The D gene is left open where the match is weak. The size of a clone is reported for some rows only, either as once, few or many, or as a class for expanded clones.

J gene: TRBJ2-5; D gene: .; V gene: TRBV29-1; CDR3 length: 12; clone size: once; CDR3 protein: CSVDGFQETQYF; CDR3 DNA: TGCAGCGTTGACGGGTTTCAAGAGACCCAGTACTTC
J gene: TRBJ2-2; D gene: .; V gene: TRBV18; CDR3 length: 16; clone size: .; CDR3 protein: CASSPPRGVGTGELFF; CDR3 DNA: TGTGCCAGCTCACCACCGCGAGGGGTCGGCACCGGGGAGCTGTTTTTT
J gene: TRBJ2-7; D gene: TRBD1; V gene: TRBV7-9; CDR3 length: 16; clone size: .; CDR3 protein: CASSLVSGQSLYEQYF; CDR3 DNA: TGTGCCAGCAGCTTAGTGTCGGGACAGTCCCTCTACGAGCAGTACTTC
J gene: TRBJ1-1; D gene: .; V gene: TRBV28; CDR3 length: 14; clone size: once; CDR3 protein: CASSLSVRRTEAFF; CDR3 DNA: TGTGCCAGCAGTTTGTCTGTAAGGCGGACTGAAGCTTTCTTT
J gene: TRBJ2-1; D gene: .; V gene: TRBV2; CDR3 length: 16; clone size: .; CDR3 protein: CASRETNRLAYNEQFF; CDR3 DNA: TGTGCCAGCAGAGAGACGAACAGGCTGGCCTACAATGAGCAGTTCTTC
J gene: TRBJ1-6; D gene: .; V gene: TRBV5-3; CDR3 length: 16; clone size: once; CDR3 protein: CARAARQNSYNSPLHF; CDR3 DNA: TGTGCCAGAGCCGCCCGGCAGAACTCCTATAATTCACCCCTCCACTTT
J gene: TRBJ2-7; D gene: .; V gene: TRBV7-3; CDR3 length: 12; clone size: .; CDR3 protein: CASSLNGYEQYF; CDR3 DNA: TGTGCCAGCAGCCTCAACGGCTACGAGCAGTACTTC
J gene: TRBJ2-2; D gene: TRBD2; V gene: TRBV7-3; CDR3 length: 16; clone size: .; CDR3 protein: CASSLKGLVFPGELFF; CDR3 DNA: TGTGCCAGCAGCTTAAAGGGACTAGTATTTCCCGGGGAGCTGTTTTTT
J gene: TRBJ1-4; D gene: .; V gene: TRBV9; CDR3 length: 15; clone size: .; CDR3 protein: CASSPDPATNEKLFF; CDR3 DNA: TGTGCCAGCAGCCCCGACCCCGCAACTAATGAAAAACTGTTTTTT
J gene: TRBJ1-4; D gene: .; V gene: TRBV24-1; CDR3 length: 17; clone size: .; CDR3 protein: CATSECTLGRINEKLFF; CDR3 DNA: TGTGCCACCAGTGAATGCACCCTGGGACGGATAAATGAAAAACTGTTTTTT
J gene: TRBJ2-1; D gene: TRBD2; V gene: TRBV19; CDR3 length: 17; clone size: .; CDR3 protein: CASSNRLAGVLYNEQFF; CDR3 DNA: TGTGCCAGTAGTAACCGACTAGCGGGGGTTTTATACAATGAGCAGTTCTTC
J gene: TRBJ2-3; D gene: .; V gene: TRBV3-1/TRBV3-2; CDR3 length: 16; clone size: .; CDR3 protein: CASSQSAVSSTDTQYF; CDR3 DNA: TGTGCCAGCAGCCAATCAGCGGTGAGCTCCACAGATACGCAGTATTTT
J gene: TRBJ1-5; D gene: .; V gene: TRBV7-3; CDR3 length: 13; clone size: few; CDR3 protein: CASSFNGGQPQHF; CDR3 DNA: TGTGCCAGCAGCTTTAACGGTGGACAGCCCCAGCATTTT
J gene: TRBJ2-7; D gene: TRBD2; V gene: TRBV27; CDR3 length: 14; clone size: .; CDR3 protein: CASSSGTSRLEQYF; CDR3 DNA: TGTGCCAGCAGTTCTGGGACTAGCCGTTTAGAGCAGTACTTC
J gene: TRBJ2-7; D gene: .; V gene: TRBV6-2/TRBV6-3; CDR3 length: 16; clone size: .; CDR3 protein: CASSYGEAGPSYEQYF; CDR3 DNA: TGTGCCAGCAGTTACGGTGAGGCAGGGCCCTCCTACGAGCAGTACTTC
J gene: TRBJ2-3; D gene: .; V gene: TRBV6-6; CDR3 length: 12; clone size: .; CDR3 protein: CATDRGTDTQYF; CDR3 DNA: TGTGCCACTGACCGAGGCACAGATACGCAGTATTTT
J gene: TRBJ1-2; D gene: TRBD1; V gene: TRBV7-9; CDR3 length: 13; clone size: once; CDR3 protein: CASSVGQGYGYTF; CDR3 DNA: TGTGCCAGCAGCGTCGGACAGGGGTACGGCTACACCTTC
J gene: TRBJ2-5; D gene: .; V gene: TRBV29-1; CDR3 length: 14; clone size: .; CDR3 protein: CSVGFAGRAETQYF; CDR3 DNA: TGCAGCGTGGGGTTTGCGGGACGAGCAGAGACCCAGTACTTC
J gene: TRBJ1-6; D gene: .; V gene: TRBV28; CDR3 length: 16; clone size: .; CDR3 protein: CASRRGGAFYNSPLHF; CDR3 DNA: TGTGCCAGCAGGAGGGGGGGAGCGTTTTATAATTCACCCCTCCACTTT
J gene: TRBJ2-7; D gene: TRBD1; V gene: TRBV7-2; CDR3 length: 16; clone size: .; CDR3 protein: CASSLARDREDYEQYF; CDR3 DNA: TGTGCCAGCAGCTTAGCGAGGGACAGGGAGGACTACGAGCAGTACTTC
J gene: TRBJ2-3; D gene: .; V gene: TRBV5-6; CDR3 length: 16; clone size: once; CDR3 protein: CASSRGVALGTDTQYF; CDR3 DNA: TGTGCCAGCAGCAGGGGCGTCGCCCTCGGCACAGATACGCAGTATTTT
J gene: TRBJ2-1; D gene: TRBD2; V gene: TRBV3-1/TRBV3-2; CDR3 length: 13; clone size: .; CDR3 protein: CASSFSGASEQFF; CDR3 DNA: TGTGCCAGCAGCTTTAGCGGGGCAAGTGAGCAGTTCTTC
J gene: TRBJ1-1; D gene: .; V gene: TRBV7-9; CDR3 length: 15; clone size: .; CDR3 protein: CASTPLAIPSTEAFF; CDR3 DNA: TGTGCCAGCACCCCCTTGGCGATACCTAGCACTGAAGCTTTCTTT
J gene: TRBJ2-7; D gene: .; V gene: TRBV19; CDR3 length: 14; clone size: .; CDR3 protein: CASSIFPGSYEQYF; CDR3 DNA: TGTGCCAGTAGTATTTTTCCAGGCTCCTACGAGCAGTACTTC
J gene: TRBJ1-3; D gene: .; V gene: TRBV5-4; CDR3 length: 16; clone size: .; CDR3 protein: CASSLGVTGTGNTIYF; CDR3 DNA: TGTGCCAGCAGCCTGGGGGTCACTGGGACTGGAAACACCATATATTTT
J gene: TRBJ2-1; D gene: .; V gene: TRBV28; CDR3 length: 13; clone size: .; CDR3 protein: CATEADTYNEQFF; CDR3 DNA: TGTGCCACGGAAGCGGACACCTACAATGAGCAGTTCTTC
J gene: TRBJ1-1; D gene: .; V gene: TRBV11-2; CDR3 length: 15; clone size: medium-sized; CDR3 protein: CASSLNPLGGTEAFF; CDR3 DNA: TGTGCCAGCAGCTTAAACCCTCTGGGGGGAACTGAAGCTTTCTTT
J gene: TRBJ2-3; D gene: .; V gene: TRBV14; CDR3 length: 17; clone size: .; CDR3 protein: CASSQVSDYLNTDTQYF; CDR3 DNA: TGTGCCAGCAGCCAAGTATCTGACTACCTTAACACAGATACGCAGTATTTT
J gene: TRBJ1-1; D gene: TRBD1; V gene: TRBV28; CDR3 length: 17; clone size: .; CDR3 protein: CASSFVRQGALNTEAFF; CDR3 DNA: TGTGCCAGCAGTTTCGTAAGACAGGGGGCGCTGAACACTGAAGCTTTCTTT
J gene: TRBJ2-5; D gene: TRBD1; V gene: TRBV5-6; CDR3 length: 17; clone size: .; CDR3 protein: CASQYRKTGGNRETQYF; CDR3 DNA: TGTGCCAGCCAATACCGAAAGACAGGGGGCAATAGGGAGACCCAGTACTTC
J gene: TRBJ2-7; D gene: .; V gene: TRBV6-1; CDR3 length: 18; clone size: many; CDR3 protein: CASSEALLFGQPPGEQYF; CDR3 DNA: TGTGCCAGCAGTGAAGCCTTACTCTTCGGACAACCCCCGGGGGAGCAGTACTTC
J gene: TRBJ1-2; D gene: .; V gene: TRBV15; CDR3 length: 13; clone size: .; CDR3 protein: CATSRGGREGYTF; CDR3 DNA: TGTGCCACCAGCAGAGGGGGCCGGGAAGGCTACACCTTC
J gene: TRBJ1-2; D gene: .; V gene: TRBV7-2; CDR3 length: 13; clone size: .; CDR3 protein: CASSFEGGYGYTF; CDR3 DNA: TGTGCCAGCAGCTTCGAAGGCGGCTATGGCTACACCTTC
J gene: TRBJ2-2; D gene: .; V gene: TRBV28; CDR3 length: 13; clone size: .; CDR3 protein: CASRGGNTGELFF; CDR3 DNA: TGTGCCAGTCGTGGGGGGAACACCGGGGAGCTGTTTTTT
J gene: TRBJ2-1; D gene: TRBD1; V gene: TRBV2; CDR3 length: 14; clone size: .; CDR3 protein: CASNWDRSQNEQFF; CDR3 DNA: TGTGCCAGCAATTGGGACAGGTCACAGAATGAGCAGTTCTTC
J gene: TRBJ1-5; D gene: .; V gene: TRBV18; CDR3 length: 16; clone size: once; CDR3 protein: CASSPPMNPSNQPQHF; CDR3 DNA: TGTGCCAGCTCACCACCAATGAACCCCAGCAATCAGCCCCAGCATTTT
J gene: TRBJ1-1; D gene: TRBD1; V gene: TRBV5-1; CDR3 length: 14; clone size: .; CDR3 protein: CASSTRQGNTEAFF; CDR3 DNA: TGCGCCAGCAGCACCCGACAGGGGAACACTGAAGCTTTCTTT
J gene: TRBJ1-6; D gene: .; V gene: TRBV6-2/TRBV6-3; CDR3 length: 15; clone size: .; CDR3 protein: CASSIPRGANSPLHF; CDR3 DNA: TGTGCCAGCAGTATCCCGAGGGGGGCCAATTCACCCCTCCACTTT